These T cell receptor beta chains were read from a single sample in a study of T cells in Graves' hyperthyroidism and ophthalmopathy. TCRdb redid the calling of the multiplex PCR reads with MiXCR, one entry per CDR3 protein. Among approximately 400,000 distinct CDR3 sequences listed, 13% were seen once. The sample comprised blood. All receptors derive from a man aged 30 to 39 with Graves' hyperthyroidism that later progressed to Graves' ophthalmopathy. The CDR3 runs from the conserved cysteine through the conserved F or W. The D gene is left open where the match is weak. The listing skips clone size in some rows; elsewhere it reads once, few, many or a size class.

16,TRBV13,few,TRBD2,TRBJ2-3,TGTGCCAGCAGTCCCCGGACTAGCGGAAGCACAGATACGCAGTATTTT,CASSPRTSGSTDTQYF
16,TRBV6-1,.,.,TRBJ2-5,TGTGCCAGCAGTCGTGTATCGGGACCCTCACAAGAGACCCAGTACTTC,CASSRVSGPSQETQYF
17,TRBV11-2,.,.,TRBJ1-3,TGTGCCAGCAGGCACCACCCCGGGGCCAACTCTGGAAACACCATATATTTT,CASRHHPGANSGNTIYF
15,TRBV11-3,few,.,TRBJ2-3,TGTGCCAGCAGCACGAGGGGTTGGAGCACAGATACGCAGTATTTT,CASSTRGWSTDTQYF
12,TRBV30,many,.,TRBJ2-1,TGTGCCTGGAGTCCGACCTACAATGAGCAGTTCTTC,CAWSPTYNEQFF
13,TRBV28,.,TRBD1,TRBJ1-2,TGTGCCAGCAGCCCCGGGACAGGAGGTGGCTACACCTTC,CASSPGTGGGYTF
13,TRBV7-9,few,.,TRBJ2-7,TGTGCCAGCAGCCCCCTTCAGGGGTACGAGCAGTACTTC,CASSPLQGYEQYF
13,TRBV28,.,.,TRBJ2-4,TGTGCCAGCCGCCCTACGGGGACGTTCATTCAGTACTTC,CASRPTGTFIQYF
12,TRBV30,many,.,TRBJ1-5,TGTGCCTGGAGTGATAGCAATCAGCCCCAGCATTTT,CAWSDSNQPQHF
12,TRBV7-6,.,.,TRBJ2-2,TGTGCCAGCAGCTTATACCCTGGGGAACTGTTTTTT,CASSLYPGELFF
16,TRBV9,few,.,TRBJ1-1,TGTGCCAGCAGCGTAGGGGTCGTGGTGGGTAACACTGAAGCTTTCTTT,CASSVGVVVGNTEAFF
12,TRBV29-1,.,TRBD1,TRBJ1-2,TGCAGCGTGACGACAGGGCAATATGGCTACACCTTC,CSVTTGQYGYTF
15,TRBV30,few,.,TRBJ2-5,TGTGCCTGGAGTGTATACGGGGGTGACCAAGAGACCCAGTACTTC,CAWSVYGGDQETQYF
14,TRBV7-2,many,.,TRBJ2-2,TGTGCCAGCAGCAGTCAGGGAAACACCGGGGAGCTGTTTTTT,CASSSQGNTGELFF
15,TRBV24-1,many,TRBD1,TRBJ1-5,TGTGCCACCGGAGACGCCAGGGGGAGGAATCAGCCCCAGCATTTT,CATGDARGRNQPQHF
16,TRBV28,many,TRBD1,TRBJ1-5,TGTGCCAGCAGTGGAGGGACAGGTAATAGCAATCAGCCCCAGCATTTT,CASSGGTGNSNQPQHF
14,TRBV6-2/TRBV6-3,many,.,TRBJ1-1,TGTGCCAGCAAGGTCCAGGGAATGAACACTGAAGCTTTCTTT,CASKVQGMNTEAFF
17,TRBV4-1,.,.,TRBJ2-7,TGCGCCAGCAGCCTCATGATCGCGGTAGGGTCTCACTACGAGCAGTACTTC,CASSLMIAVGSHYEQYF
20,TRBV15,many,TRBD2,TRBJ2-3,TGTGCCACCAGCAGACTTCCCGGCGGGACTAGCGGGGGGGCCCCAGATACGCAGTATTTT,CATSRLPGGTSGGAPDTQYF
15,TRBV12-3/TRBV12-4,many,TRBD2,TRBJ2-5,TGTGCCAGCACCACGACCGGGGGAGGGAAAGAGACCCAGTACTTC,CASTTTGGGKETQYF
16,TRBV30,.,TRBD1,TRBJ1-5,TGTGCCTGGAGTGTACATAATCCAGGGGGCGGTCAGCCCCAGCATTTT,CAWSVHNPGGGQPQHF
13,TRBV5-1,many,.,TRBJ2-7,TGCGCCAGCAGCTTTAGGGGGGCCCACGAGCAGTACTTC,CASSFRGAHEQYF
15,TRBV27,many,TRBD1,TRBJ2-3,TGTGCCAGCAGTTTATATGGGACAGCAATAGATACGCAGTATTTT,CASSLYGTAIDTQYF
18,TRBV5-5,.,TRBD2,TRBJ2-2,TGTGCCAGCAGCCCGTTGGCAACTAGCGGGGGGAACACCGGGGAGCTGTTTTTT,CASSPLATSGGNTGELFF